One and the same sample provided the 10 T cell receptor beta chains below, sequenced in a study of blood T cell repertoires in COVID-19. Using immunoSEQ multiplex PCR, the repertoire was profiled, and TCRdb retains in-frame clones only, with some absent. The table records about 81,000 clones, 70% to 90% of them present only once. Sequences were obtained from peripheral blood. The receptors were gathered from a woman at least 80 years old with acute or convalescent COVID-19.

This clone was seen once. The V and J genes are TRBV12-3 or TRBV12-4 and TRBJ1-2; a weak D match, TRBD1 (5 bases). The CDR3 sequence is 13 residues long. V shed 3 bases and J shed 8 bases, with 13 bases lying between them. The CDR3 loop reads CASSFSRGSGYTF. The CDR3 region has the DNA TGTGCCAGCAGTTTCAGTAGGGGATCCGGCTACACCTTC.

J is TRBJ1-3 and V is TRBV6-5; TRBD1 matches 7 bases. The CDR3 spans 16 residues. Germline values: CDR1 MNHEY, CDR2 SVGAGI. V dropped 4 bases and J dropped 1; count of bases not matched to a gene: 7. CDR3 bases: TGTGCCAGCAGTTCCCAACAGGGGTGGTCTGGAAACACCATATATTTT. Translated: CASSSQQGWSGNTIYF.

This clone was recorded once. This chain connects TRBV5-1 to TRBJ2-2; possibly TRBD1 for D (6 bases). Looked up from germline, CDR1 is SGHRS and CDR2 is YFSETQ. V lost 1 base and J lost 1, with 11 bases in between. This CDR3 is 16 amino acids long. In nucleotides, the CDR3 is TGCGCCAGCAGCTTGACAGGGAAGGGGAACACCGGGGAGCTGTTTTTT. Residues: CASSLTGKGNTGELFF.

V is TRBV6-5 and J is TRBJ1-5, with 7 bases that match TRBD1. The CDR3 covers 15 residues. The V gene end was trimmed by 8 bases and the J gene end by 4 bases; junction bases not matched to a gene: 11. Per the germline V gene, CDR1 is MNHEY and CDR2 is SVGAGI. Written as DNA, the CDR3 is TGTGCCAGCGATTTGGAGCAGGGGGTAAATCAGCCCCAGCATTTT. This translates into CASDLEQGVNQPQHF.

This sequence joins TRBV6-1 and TRBJ2-3; 7 bases are a match to TRBD1. The ends lost 2 bases at V and 4 bases at J; junction bases unmatched: 3. Per the germline V gene, CDR1 is MNHNS and CDR2 is SASEGT. The CDR3 covers 14 residues. The CDR3 coding sequence is TGTGCCAGCAGTGAACCCGGACAGGCAGATACGCAGTATTTT. Protein: CASSEPGQADTQYF.

This clone was counted a few times. The chain is built from TRBV4-3 and TRBJ1-1; the D gene is possibly TRBD1 (6 bases). CDR3 length: 15 residues. Germline V CDR1 and CDR2: LGHNA, YSLEER. V was clipped by 0 bases and J by 0 bases, with 8 bases between them. The CDR3 DNA follows: TGCGCCAGCAGCCAAGATTCAGGGGTGAACACTGAAGCTTTCTTT. Its translation: CASSQDSGVNTEAFF.

The chain carries TRBV4-1 and TRBJ1-1; D gene ambiguous. CDR3 length: 13 amino acids. Deletions cut 4 bases from V and 6 bases from J, with 12 bases between. The germline V gene encodes CDR1 MGHRA and CDR2 YSYEKL. CDR3 protein: CASSPWSGAEAFF. The CDR3 DNA follows: TGCGCCAGCAGCCCCTGGAGCGGGGCTGAAGCTTTCTTT.

The V and J genes are TRBV19 and TRBJ1-1; D is ambiguous. The CDR3 runs 12 residues. The V gene lost 6 bases and the J gene lost 4 bases, with 9 bases spanning the gap. The germline CDR1 and CDR2 sequences are LNHDA and SQIVND (reference sequence). The CDR3 reads CASRTGFTEAFF. In DNA, the CDR3 is TGTGCCAGTAGAACGGGGTTCACTGAAGCTTTCTTT.

The V and J genes are TRBV2 and TRBJ2-3; 9 positions agree with TRBD2. The CDR3 extends over 14 amino acids. Losses at the gene ends were 4 bases for V and 4 bases for J; bases not matched to a gene: 3. Germline V gives CDR1 SNHLY, CDR2 FYNNEI. CDR3 bases: TGTGCCAGCAGTGGCGGGGGGGCCGCAGATACGCAGTATTTT. It is translated as CASSGGGAADTQYF.

The chain carries TRBV28 and TRBJ2-3, with D perhaps matching TRBD2 (6 bases). Trimming took off 5 bases at V and 2 bases at J, with 20 bases between the two ends. CDR3 length equals 17 residues. The germline V gene encodes CDR1 MDHEN and CDR2 SYDVKM. The CDR3 nucleotides are TGTGCCAGCAGTCCGTCCCCCGGAGCGGGCCTCACAGATACGCAGTATTTT. It encodes CASSPSPGAGLTDTQYF.